The 28 T cell receptor beta chains presented below share a single source sample, sequenced in a study of radiation and T cells in renal cell carcinoma. Time point specified: baseline pretreatment blood. Treatment in this sample: 15 Gy SBRT to primary tumor, nephrectomy 4 weeks later. Sequencing used immunoSEQ multiplex PCR; TCRdb keeps in-frame clones, though not all of them. The sample lists 130,000 or so clones; roughly 80% were seen once. The source was blood, collected from a patient whose treatment included radiotherapy and nephrectomy. Source of these receptors: a woman aged 50 to 60 with renal cell carcinoma.

This clone was detected once. The V call is TRBV25-1, the J call TRBJ2-7; D may correspond to TRBD1 or TRBD2 (5 bases each). V lost 6 bases and J 2 bases, leaving 17 bases between the germline ends. The CDR3 length is 15 residues. Looked up from germline, CDR1 is MGHDK and CDR2 is SYGVNS. CDR3 nucleotides: TGTGCCAGCAGCTCGCCGGGCCGGGGCACCTACGAGCAGTACTTC. This translates into CASSSPGRGTYEQYF.

The V and J genes are TRBV7-2 and TRBJ2-5, with D possibly being TRBD1 (5 bases). This CDR3 contains 14 residues. The V and J ends lost 4 bases and 5 bases respectively, with 14 bases between them. Germline values: CDR1 SGHTA, CDR2 FQGNSA. CDR3 loop: CASSSTATSETQYF. CDR3 DNA sequence: TGTGCCAGCAGCTCGACAGCGACCTCGGAGACCCAGTACTTC.

This clone came up a few times. The chain recombines TRBV14 with TRBJ1-6, with 8 bases identical to TRBD1. V lost 4 bases to trimming and J lost 14 bases; unmatched junction nucleotides: 13. This CDR3 spans 15 amino acids. CDR1 SGHDN and CDR2 FVKESK come from the germline V gene. The DNA for the CDR3 is TGTGCCAGCAGCCGCACGACAGGGGCCCTCGGGACCCTCCACTTT. Amino acid sequence: CASSRTTGALGTLHF. Drawing the rest from reference TRBV14 and TRBJ1-6, the complete variable domain is EAGVTQFPSHSVIEKGQTVTLRCDPISGHDNLYWYRRVMGKEIKFLLHFVKESKQDESGMPNNRFLAERTGGTYSTLKVQPAELEDSGVYFCASSRTTGALGTLHFGNGTRLTVT.

The V and J genes are TRBV9 and TRBJ1-1; D not resolved. This CDR3 is 14 amino acids long. CDR1 and CDR2 from the germline V gene are SGDLS and YYNGEE. The ends were cut back, 4 bases at V and 4 bases at J, with 14 bases in the middle. In DNA form, the CDR3 reads TGTGCCAGCAGCAAAGAGGTAGGGTTCACTGAAGCTTTCTTT. It specifies CASSKEVGFTEAFF.

This rearrangement joins TRBV2 to TRBJ2-1, with TRBD2 identical over 15 bases. Germline CDR1 SNHLY, CDR2 FYNNEI. V was pared by 10 bases and J by 9 bases, with 7 bases of the junction left unmatched. The CDR3 is 14 amino acids. Here the CDR3 DNA reads TGTGCCACCTCACAGGGACTAGCGGGAGGTGAGCAGTTCTTC. Protein: CATSQGLAGGEQFF.

Only one count was recorded for this clone. The chain uses TRBV9 and TRBJ2-7, with D possibly called TRBD1 or TRBD2 (7 bases each). The germline V gene encodes CDR1 SGDLS and CDR2 YYNGEE. CDR3 length equals 16 residues. Trimming took off 0 bases at V and 3 bases at J, with 16 bases between the two ends. The CDR3 coding sequence is TGTGCCAGCAGCGTAGGATGGGGGGGACAGAACTACGAGCAGTACTTC. It encodes CASSVGWGGQNYEQYF.

The genes are TRBV7-9 and TRBJ1-2; unclear D gene. Trimming cost V 5 bases and J 3 bases, with 10 bases left between them. The CDR3 spans 13 residues. The germline CDR1 and CDR2 sequences are SEHNR and FQNEAQ (reference sequence). CDR3 sequence (DNA): TGTGCCAGCAGCCCCCAGGAGTACTATGGCTACACCTTC. This sequence encodes CASSPQEYYGYTF.

This clone appeared once. The rearrangement joins TRBV5-4 to TRBJ2-3; the D is unclear. Germline assignment: CDR1 SGHNT and CDR2 YYREEE (reference sequence). Trimming shortened V by 4 bases and J by 2 bases, and 8 bases separated the two germline ends. The CDR3 is 13 amino acids. The CDR3 loop reads CASSGDPTDTQYF. CDR3 in DNA: TGTGCCAGCAGCGGGGATCCCACAGATACGCAGTATTTT.

The V and J genes are TRBV7-2 and TRBJ2-2; D unresolved. From germline, CDR1 is SGHTA and CDR2 FQGNSA. Between the trimmed V and J ends, which lost 5 bases and 5 bases, there was a span of 9 bases. The CDR3 sequence is 13 residues long. DNA of the CDR3: TGTGCCAGCAGCCATCCCCATACCGGGGAGCTGTTTTTT. Protein product: CASSHPHTGELFF. The full variable domain, completed using reference TRBV7-2 and TRBJ2-2, is GAGVSQSPSNKVTEKGKDVELRCDPISGHTALYWYRQSLGQGLEFLIYFQGNSAPDKSGLPSDRFSAERTGGSVSTLTIQRTQQEDSAVYLCASSHPHTGELFFGEGSRLTVL.

CDR3 sequence: CATSSGASGYGYTF. CDR3 in DNA: TGTGCCACCAGCAGTGGGGCCTCGGGCTATGGCTACACCTTC. The V and J genes are TRBV15 and TRBJ1-2; tentatively, D is TRBD1 (5 bases). CDR1 is LNHNV, CDR2 YYDKDF, per germline (reference sequence). V was trimmed by 3 bases and J by 4 bases, leaving 12 bases between them. The CDR3 has 14 residues.

The V and J genes are TRBV5-4 and TRBJ1-5, with a weak D call TRBD1 (5 bases). The CDR3 loop spans 14 amino acids. The ends were cut back, 2 bases at V and 9 bases at J, with 15 bases in the middle. Germline loops: CDR1 SGHNT, CDR2 YYREEE (reference sequence). The CDR3 reads CASSFDWPGTPQHF. The CDR3 bases are TGTGCCAGCAGCTTCGACTGGCCGGGGACGCCCCAGCATTTT.

This chain connects TRBV7-2 to TRBJ1-1; D call uncertain. There are 15 residues in the CDR3. Germline CDR1 reads SGHTA; CDR2 reads FQGNSA. V was pared by 4 bases and J by 0 bases, with 12 bases between. The CDR3 DNA follows: TGTGCCAGCAGCTGGAGTCGGGTGGTGAACACTGAAGCTTTCTTT. Protein sequence: CASSWSRVVNTEAFF.

The chain has TRBV10-3 and TRBJ2-6, with no clear D. Germline-derived CDR1 and CDR2 are ENHRY and SYGVKD. The CDR3 length is 15 residues. V was pared by 6 bases and J by 0 bases, with 9 bases between. The CDR3 loop reads CAIRDANSGANVLTF. The CDR3 nucleotides read TGTGCCATCAGGGACGCTAACTCTGGGGCCAACGTCCTGACTTTC.

The genes are TRBV9 and TRBJ2-4; 8 bases align to TRBD2. Trimming cost V 4 bases and J 0 bases; bases outside gene matches: 9. This CDR3 spans 17 amino acids. Germline CDR1 is SGDLS and CDR2 is YYNGEE. CDR3 in amino acids: CASSPGGAPPAKNIQYF. The CDR3 region has the DNA TGTGCCAGCAGCCCCGGGGGGGCGCCCCCAGCCAAAAACATTCAGTACTTC. The variable domain in full, with the rest retrieved from reference TRBV9 and TRBJ2-4, is DSGVTQTPKHLITATGQRVTLRCSPRSGDLSVYWYQQSLDQGLQFLIQYYNGEERAKGNILERFSAQQFPDLHSELNLSSLELGDSALYFCASSPGGAPPAKNIQYFGAGTRLSVL.

This clone was counted a few times. The chain uses TRBV18 and TRBJ1-2; D is unresolved. This CDR3 has 15 amino acids. Germline CDR1 reads KGHSH; CDR2 reads LQKENI. The V end was cut by 4 bases, the J end by 8 bases, with 20 bases between. The CDR3 protein is CASSQGLGKSFGYTF. The DNA of the CDR3 is TGTGCCAGCTCACAGGGCCTGGGGAAATCTTTCGGCTACACCTTC. Using reference TRBV18 and TRBJ1-2 for the parts outside the CDR3, the full variable domain is NAGVMQNPRHLVRRRGQEARLRCSPMKGHSHVYWYRQLPEEGLKFMVYLQKENIIDESGMPKERFSAEFPKEGPSILRIQQVVRGDSAAYFCASSQGLGKSFGYTFGSGTRLTVV.

The chain carries TRBV25-1 and TRBJ1-2; 9 bases agree with TRBD1. The CDR3 has 12 residues. Germline V gene sequence: CDR1 MGHDK, CDR2 SYGVNS. Trimming cost V 6 bases and J 13 bases; bases outside gene matches: 9. The CDR3 nucleotides read TGTGCCAGCAGGGGGGACAGGGATCCCCTCACCTTC. It translates to CASRGDRDPLTF.

The V and J genes are TRBV4-1 and TRBJ2-2; 13 bases map to TRBD2. After removal of 3 bases from V and 6 bases from J, the junction contained 7 bases not matched to a gene. Germline V gene data show CDR1 as MGHRA and CDR2 as YSYEKL. CDR3 length: 17 residues. The CDR3 is CASSHFGLAGAAGELFF. CDR3 sequence (DNA): TGCGCCAGCAGCCACTTCGGACTAGCGGGAGCGGCCGGGGAGCTGTTTTTT.

The chain combines TRBV5-6 with TRBJ1-2; D is unclear. V was shortened by 0 bases and J by 2 bases, with 8 bases between the two germline ends. The germline gives CDR1 SGHDT, CDR2 YYEEEE. The CDR3 spans 14 residues. CDR3 sequence: CASSLGTGNYGYTF. As DNA, the CDR3 is TGTGCCAGCAGCTTGGGTACGGGAAACTATGGCTACACCTTC.

The V and J genes are TRBV9 and TRBJ1-3; no clear D gene. V lost 4 bases, J lost 4 bases, and 12 bases lay in between. The germline V gene has CDR1 SGDLS and CDR2 YYNGEE. The CDR3 runs 14 residues. The CDR3, as DNA: TGTGCCAGCAGCTCACCTGTTTACGGAAACACCATATATTTT. Its protein product is CASSSPVYGNTIYF.

The J gene is TRBJ1-2, the V gene TRBV15; the D gene is possibly TRBD1 (5 bases). Per the germline V gene, CDR1 is LNHNV and CDR2 is YYDKDF (reference sequence). The V gene lost 8 bases and the J gene lost 4 bases, with 14 bases spanning the gap. The CDR3 has 13 amino acids. CDR3 DNA sequence: TGTGCCACCTCGCAGGGTGACGGCTATGGCTACACCTTC. This codes for CATSQGDGYGYTF.

The rearrangement links TRBV5-1 to TRBJ2-3; D is uncertain. Germline assignment: CDR1 SGHRS and CDR2 YFSETQ. There are 15 residues in the CDR3. The germline V and J ends were trimmed by 7 bases and 1 base, with 16 bases remaining between them. The CDR3: CASARETLGTDTQYF. The CDR3 DNA reads TGCGCCAGCGCCAGAGAAACGCTTGGCACAGATACGCAGTATTTT.

V gene TRBV5-6 combines with J gene TRBJ1-1, with D maybe TRBD1 (5 bases). Germline lookup yields CDR1 SGHDT and CDR2 YYEEEE. The germline V and J ends were trimmed by 5 bases and 2 bases, with 16 bases remaining between them. The CDR3 totals 15 residues. The CDR3, as DNA: TGTGCCAGCAGTTTCGGGGCGATCTTTAACACTGAAGCTTTCTTT. Its protein is CASSFGAIFNTEAFF.

This rearrangement joins TRBV9 to TRBJ2-7; D is possibly TRBD1 (6 bases). With 3 bases removed from V and 4 bases from J, the gap between germline ends came to 14 bases. The CDR3 spans 14 residues. CDR1 is SGDLS, CDR2 YYNGEE, per germline. CDR3: CASSAYRDGYEQYF. The CDR3 nucleotides are TGTGCCAGCAGCGCCTACAGGGACGGGTACGAGCAGTACTTC.

The chain has TRBV18 and TRBJ1-2; D ambiguous. Trimming stripped 1 base from V and 4 bases from J, with 7 bases between. Germline loops: CDR1 KGHSH, CDR2 LQKENI. CDR3 length: 13 residues. CDR3: CASSPRESYGYTF. In DNA form, the CDR3 reads TGTGCCAGCTCACCACGGGAATCCTATGGCTACACCTTC.

V gene TRBV2 combines with J gene TRBJ2-7, with TRBD2 matching over 14 bases. The CDR3 consists of 15 residues. Germline V gives CDR1 SNHLY, CDR2 FYNNEI. V shed 8 bases and J 1 base; nucleotides not matched to a gene: 4. The CDR3 DNA reads TGTGCCAGCTCCGGACTAGCGGGGGGTTCCTACGAGCAGTACTTC. This codes for CASSGLAGGSYEQYF. The full variable domain, completed using reference TRBV2 and TRBJ2-7, is EPEVTQTPSHQVTQMGQEVILRCVPISNHLYFYWYRQILGQKVEFLVSFYNNEISEKSEIFDDQFSVERPDGSNFTLKIRSTKLEDSAMYFCASSGLAGGSYEQYFGPGTRLTVT.

The chain is built from TRBV7-2 and TRBJ1-6, with D possibly matching TRBD1 (5 bases). Germline values: CDR1 SGHTA, CDR2 FQGNSA. V lost 7 bases to trimming and J lost 10 bases, with 17 bases between them. The CDR3 loop spans 14 amino acids. The CDR3 nucleotides are TGTGCCAGCAACCCCGGGACCTTGGGGTCACCCCTCCACTTT. Translated, it gives CASNPGTLGSPLHF.

This sequence joins TRBV9 and TRBJ2-2; D is ambiguous. The germline V gene has CDR1 SGDLS and CDR2 YYNGEE. This CDR3 has 16 residues. The V end was cut by 4 bases, the J end by 4 bases, with 17 bases between. The CDR3 region has the DNA TGTGCCAGCAGCCCCCGGTTGGGTAGAGGCACCGGGGAGCTGTTTTTT. Its translation is CASSPRLGRGTGELFF.

This clone appeared once. The chain recombines TRBV5-6 with TRBJ2-3; 7 bases line up with TRBD1. This CDR3 is 15 amino acids long. The trim removed 0 bases at V and 1 base at J, leaving 2 bases unmatched. CDR1 and CDR2 (germline): SGHDT, YYEEEE. Here the CDR3 reads CASSLGQGGTDTQYF. DNA of the CDR3: TGTGCCAGCAGCTTGGGGCAGGGGGGCACAGATACGCAGTATTTT.